These T cell receptor beta chains were read from a single sample in a study of PD-1 blockade in classical Hodgkin lymphoma. Data came from immunoSEQ multiplex PCR; TCRdb stores just in-frame clones and leaves some out. The sample records 98,000 or so clones, about nine tenths being singletons. The source was peripheral blood mononuclear cells (PBMCs), collected before the second cycle of nivolumab. Every receptor here comes from a human donor with classical Hodgkin lymphoma. The CDR3 runs from the conserved cysteine through the conserved F or W. Each record gives: J gene, clone size, D gene, V gene, CDR3 DNA, CDR3 protein. D genes are given only for firm matches. Size values are once, few and many counts, or a class for expanded clones, and some rows have none.

TRBJ1-4,.,.,TRBV7-9,TGTGCCAGCAGCACGGGACGGTCGAAACTGTTTTTT,CASSTGRSKLFF
TRBJ2-1,once,.,TRBV11-2,TGTGCCAGCAGCTTAGCAGGAAGGAGTGAGCAGTTCTTC,CASSLAGRSEQFF
TRBJ2-7,.,.,TRBV19,TGTGCCAGTAGTATCGTTCCCCAATTGGGGGAGAGGTACGAGCAGTACTTC,CASSIVPQLGERYEQYF
TRBJ2-2,.,.,TRBV30,TGTGCCTGGAGTCCGGGGCCCGGGGAGCTGTTTTTT,CAWSPGPGELFF
TRBJ2-7,.,.,TRBV14,TGTGCCAGCAGCCCAAACCGAAACGCGTACGAGCAGTACTTC,CASSPNRNAYEQYF
TRBJ2-1,.,.,TRBV10-3,TGTGCCATCAGTACAGGGAATGAGCAGTTCTTC,CAISTGNEQFF
TRBJ2-4,.,.,TRBV18,TGTGCCAGCTCAGAACAGGGCCCTTTAGCCAAAAACATTCAGTACTTC,CASSEQGPLAKNIQYF
TRBJ1-1,.,.,TRBV10-1,TGCGCCAGCAGTAACAGGGCCGGTGAAGCTTTCTTT,CASSNRAGEAFF
TRBJ1-5,.,.,TRBV19,TGTGCCAGTAGTATTACGGATTATAGCAATCAGCCCCAGCATTTT,CASSITDYSNQPQHF
TRBJ2-1,.,TRBD2,TRBV5-1,TGCGCCAGCAGCTTGTGGGGGACTAGCGGGAGGAGCTCCTACAATGAGCAGTTCTTC,CASSLWGTSGRSSYNEQFF
TRBJ2-5,.,TRBD1,TRBV18,TGTGCCAGCTCACCGCCCTCGACAGGGGGAGAACGGGAGACCCAGTACTTC,CASSPPSTGGERETQYF
TRBJ2-3,.,.,TRBV18,TGTGCCAGCTCACCAGACAGTCATGGGACAGATACGCAGTATTTT,CASSPDSHGTDTQYF
TRBJ2-1,.,TRBD2,TRBV7-2,TGTGCCAGCAGCTCCACCGGGACTACCTACAATGAGCAGTTCTTC,CASSSTGTTYNEQFF
TRBJ1-1,.,.,TRBV6-5,TGTGCCAGCACTCCCGTCCGGGGGGAGAACACTGAAGCTTTCTTT,CASTPVRGENTEAFF
TRBJ2-4,.,TRBD2,TRBV10-3,TGTGCCATCAGTGCTGGACTAGACCAGCGCATTCAGTACTTC,CAISAGLDQRIQYF
TRBJ2-7,.,TRBD2,TRBV6-1,TGTGCCAGCAAGCGGACTAGCGGGGGCTACGAGCAGTACTTC,CASKRTSGGYEQYF
TRBJ1-1,.,.,TRBV5-1,TGCGCCAGCAGCTTGGCCCAATTGAACACTGAAGCTTTCTTT,CASSLAQLNTEAFF
TRBJ2-1,.,TRBD2,TRBV19,TGTGCCAGTAGTCCGGGGACTAGCGGGAGGATGAATGAGCAGTTCTTC,CASSPGTSGRMNEQFF
TRBJ1-2,few,.,TRBV20-1,TGCAGTGCAAATGATGGCTATGGCTACACCTTC,CSANDGYGYTF
TRBJ1-6,.,.,TRBV4-3,TGCGCCAGCAGCCAAGAGGGCTATTCACCCCTCCACTTT,CASSQEGYSPLHF
TRBJ2-7,once,.,TRBV5-1,TGCGCCAGCAGCTTGGGGTTCTTCGGTCCCTCCTACGAGCAGTACTTC,CASSLGFFGPSYEQYF
TRBJ2-2,.,.,TRBV19,TGTGCCAGTAGTATTTCCACAGGGAACACCGGGGAGCTGTTTTTT,CASSISTGNTGELFF
TRBJ2-5,.,.,TRBV2,TGTGCCAGCAAGGGATCGGGGACCCAGTACTTC,CASKGSGTQYF
TRBJ1-4,.,.,TRBV18,TGTGCCAGCTCACCAATGGGGGCTAATGAAAAACTGTTTTTT,CASSPMGANEKLFF
TRBJ1-3,.,.,TRBV10-3,TGTGCCATCAGTACGACAGCTACCAGAACTGGAAACACCATATATTTT,CAISTTATRTGNTIYF
TRBJ1-5,once,.,TRBV23-1,TGCGCCAGCAGTCAATCGGTTATCCGGACAAAAGAGGTTTATAGCAATCAGCCCCAGCATTTT,CASSQSVIRTKEVYSNQPQHF
TRBJ2-3,.,.,TRBV5-1,TGCGCCAGCAGCTACGACTTCACAGATACGCAGTATTTT,CASSYDFTDTQYF
TRBJ1-4,.,.,TRBV2,TGTGCCACAGGAAAAGGGGTGGGTTCTGCAACTAATGAAAAACTGTTTTTT,CATGKGVGSATNEKLFF
TRBJ1-3,once,TRBD1,TRBV28,TGTGCCAGCAGGGCCAGGGGGCGCGAAGGTGGAAACACCATATATTTT,CASRARGREGGNTIYF
TRBJ1-6,.,.,TRBV10-3,TGTGCCATCAGTGAGAGGCAGGCTTATTCACCCCTCCACTTT,CAISERQAYSPLHF
TRBJ1-1,.,.,TRBV5-5,TGTGCCAGCAGCTTGGGGGACACCTACACTGAAGCTTTCTTT,CASSLGDTYTEAFF
TRBJ2-7,once,TRBD1,TRBV5-1,TGCGCCAGCAGCTTTGGGACAGGGCAGAGCGAGCAGTACTTC,CASSFGTGQSEQYF
TRBJ2-7,.,TRBD1,TRBV28,TGTGCCAGCAGTTGGGACAGCTCCTACGAGCAGTACTTC,CASSWDSSYEQYF
TRBJ2-1,.,TRBD2,TRBV5-4,TGTGCCAGCAGCTTGGGAACTAGCGGGAGGTTCAATGAGCAGTTCTTC,CASSLGTSGRFNEQFF
TRBJ2-7,.,TRBD1,TRBV6-1,TGTGCCAGCCGAGGACAGGGGGCACGCGAGCAGTACTTC,CASRGQGAREQYF
TRBJ1-5,.,.,TRBV7-7,TGTGCCAGCAGCTTAGGAACAGGGCCCGAGCCCCAGCATTTT,CASSLGTGPEPQHF
TRBJ2-6,.,TRBD1,TRBV30,TGTGCCTGGGGCGGACAGGGATTCTCTGGGGCCAACGTCCTGACTTTC,CAWGGQGFSGANVLTF
TRBJ1-2,.,TRBD1,TRBV28,TGTGCCAGCAAGCCACCCGGAGCAGGGGGGGGTGGCTACACCTTC,CASKPPGAGGGGYTF
TRBJ2-1,.,.,TRBV19,TGTGCCAGTAGTTGGGGCGGGACTGAGCCCTTGAATGAGCAGTTCTTC,CASSWGGTEPLNEQFF
TRBJ1-5,.,.,TRBV30,TGTGCCTGGAGTGTACCTGGGACCTACAGTCAGCCCCAGCATTTT,CAWSVPGTYSQPQHF
TRBJ2-3,once,TRBD1,TRBV6-5,TGTGCCAGCAGTTCCCTGGACAGGGCCGGCACAGATACGCAGTATTTT,CASSSLDRAGTDTQYF
TRBJ1-6,.,.,TRBV27,TGTGCCAGCACCTCGGTATGGAGGGTCGTAAATTCACCCCTCCACTTT,CASTSVWRVVNSPLHF
TRBJ1-2,.,.,TRBV20-1,TGCAGTGCTAGATCAGAGAATGGCTACACCTTC,CSARSENGYTF
TRBJ2-5,.,.,TRBV7-9,TGTGCCAGCAGCTTAGGTTACAGCCATCAAGAGACCCAGTACTTC,CASSLGYSHQETQYF